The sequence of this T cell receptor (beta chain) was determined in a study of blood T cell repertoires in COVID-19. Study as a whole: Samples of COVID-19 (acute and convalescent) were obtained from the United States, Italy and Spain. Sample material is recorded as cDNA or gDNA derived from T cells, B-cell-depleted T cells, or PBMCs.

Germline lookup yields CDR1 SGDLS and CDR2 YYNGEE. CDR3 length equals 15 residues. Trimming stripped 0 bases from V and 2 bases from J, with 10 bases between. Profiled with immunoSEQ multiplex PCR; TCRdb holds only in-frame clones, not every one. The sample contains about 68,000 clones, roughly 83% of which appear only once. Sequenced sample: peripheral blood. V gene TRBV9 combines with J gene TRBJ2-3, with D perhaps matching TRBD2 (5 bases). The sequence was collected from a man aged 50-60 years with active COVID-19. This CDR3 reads CASSVGRLNTDTQYF. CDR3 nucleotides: TGTGCCAGCAGCGTAGGGAGACTAAACACAGATACGCAGTATTTT.